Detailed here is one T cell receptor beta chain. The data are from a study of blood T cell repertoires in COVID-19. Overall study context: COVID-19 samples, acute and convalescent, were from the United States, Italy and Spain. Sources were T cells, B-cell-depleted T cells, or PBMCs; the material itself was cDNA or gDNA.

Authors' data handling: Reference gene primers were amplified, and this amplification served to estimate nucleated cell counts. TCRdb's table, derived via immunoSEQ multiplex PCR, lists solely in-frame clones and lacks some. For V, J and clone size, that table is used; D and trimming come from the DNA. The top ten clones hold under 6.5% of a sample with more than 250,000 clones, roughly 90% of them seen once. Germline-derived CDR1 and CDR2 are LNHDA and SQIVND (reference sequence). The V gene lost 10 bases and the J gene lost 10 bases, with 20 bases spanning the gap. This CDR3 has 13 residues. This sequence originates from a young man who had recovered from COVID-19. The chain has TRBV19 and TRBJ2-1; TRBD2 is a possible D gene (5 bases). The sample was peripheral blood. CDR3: CATNAGRIGEQFF. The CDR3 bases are TGTGCCACGAATGCGGGCCGGATCGGGGAGCAGTTCTTC.